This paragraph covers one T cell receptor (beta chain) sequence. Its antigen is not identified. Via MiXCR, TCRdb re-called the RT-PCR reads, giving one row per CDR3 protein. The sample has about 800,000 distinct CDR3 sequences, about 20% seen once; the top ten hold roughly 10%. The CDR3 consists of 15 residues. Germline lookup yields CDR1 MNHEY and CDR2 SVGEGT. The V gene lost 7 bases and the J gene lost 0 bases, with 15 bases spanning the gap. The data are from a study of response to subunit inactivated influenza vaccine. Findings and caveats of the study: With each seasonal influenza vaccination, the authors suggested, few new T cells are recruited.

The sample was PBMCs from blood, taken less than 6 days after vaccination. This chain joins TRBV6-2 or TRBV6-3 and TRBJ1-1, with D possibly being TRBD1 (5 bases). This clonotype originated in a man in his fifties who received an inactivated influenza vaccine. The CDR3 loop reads CASTLSRGLNTEAFF. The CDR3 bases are TGTGCCAGCACCCTAAGTCGGGGCTTGAACACTGAAGCTTTCTTT.